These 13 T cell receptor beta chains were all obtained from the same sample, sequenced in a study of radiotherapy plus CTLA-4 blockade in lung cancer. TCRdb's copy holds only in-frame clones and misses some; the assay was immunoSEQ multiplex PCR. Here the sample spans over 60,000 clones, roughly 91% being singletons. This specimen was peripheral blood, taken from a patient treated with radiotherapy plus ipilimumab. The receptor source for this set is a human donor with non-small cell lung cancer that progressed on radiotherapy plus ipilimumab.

The CDR3 spells CASSLTTGGGETQYF. The CDR3 nucleotides are TGTGCCAGCAGCCTAACGACAGGGGGGGGAGAGACCCAGTACTTC. The chain couples TRBV5-4 to TRBJ2-5; 9 bases map to TRBD1. Germline V gene data show CDR1 as SGHNT and CDR2 as YYREEE (reference sequence). With V trimmed by 4 bases and J by 4 bases, 8 bases remained unmatched. There are 15 residues in the CDR3.

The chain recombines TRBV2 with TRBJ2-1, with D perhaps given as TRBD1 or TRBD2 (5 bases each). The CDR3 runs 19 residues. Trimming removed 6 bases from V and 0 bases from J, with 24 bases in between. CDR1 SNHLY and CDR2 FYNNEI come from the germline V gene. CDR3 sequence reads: CASRPGPGGAGLSYNEQFF. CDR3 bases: TGTGCCAGCAGACCAGGGCCCGGCGGTGCGGGTCTCTCCTACAATGAGCAGTTCTTC.

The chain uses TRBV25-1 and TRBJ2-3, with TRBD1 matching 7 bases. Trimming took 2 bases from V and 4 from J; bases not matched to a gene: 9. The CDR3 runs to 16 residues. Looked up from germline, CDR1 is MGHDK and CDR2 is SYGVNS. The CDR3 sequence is CASSEGQALWADTQYF. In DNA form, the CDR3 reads TGTGCCAGCAGTGAAGGACAGGCCCTATGGGCAGATACGCAGTATTTT.

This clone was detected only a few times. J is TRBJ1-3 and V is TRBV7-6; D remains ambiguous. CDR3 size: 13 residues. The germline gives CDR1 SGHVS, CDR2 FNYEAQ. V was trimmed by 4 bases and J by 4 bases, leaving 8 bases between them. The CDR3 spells CASSSTDGNTIYF. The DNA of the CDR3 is TGTGCCAGCAGCTCCACAGACGGAAACACCATATATTTT.

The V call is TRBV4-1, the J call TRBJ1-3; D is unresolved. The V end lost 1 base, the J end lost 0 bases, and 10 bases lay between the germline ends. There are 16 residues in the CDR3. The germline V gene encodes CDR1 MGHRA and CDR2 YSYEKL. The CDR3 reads CASSQVSVSSGNTIYF. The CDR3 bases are TGCGCCAGCAGCCAAGTTTCAGTGAGCTCTGGAAACACCATATATTTT.

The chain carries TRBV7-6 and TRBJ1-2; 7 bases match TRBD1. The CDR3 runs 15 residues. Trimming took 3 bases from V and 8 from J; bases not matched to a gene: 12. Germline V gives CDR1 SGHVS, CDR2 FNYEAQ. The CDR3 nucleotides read TGTGCCAGCAGCTTCCGACAGGGCGAAAGAGAAGGCTACACCTTC. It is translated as CASSFRQGEREGYTF.

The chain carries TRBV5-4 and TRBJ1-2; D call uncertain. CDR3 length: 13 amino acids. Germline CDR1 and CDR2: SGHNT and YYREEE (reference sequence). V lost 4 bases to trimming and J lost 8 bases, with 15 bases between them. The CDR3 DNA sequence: TGTGCCAGCAGCGTGGAGCTCACCCAAGGCTACACCTTC. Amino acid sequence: CASSVELTQGYTF.

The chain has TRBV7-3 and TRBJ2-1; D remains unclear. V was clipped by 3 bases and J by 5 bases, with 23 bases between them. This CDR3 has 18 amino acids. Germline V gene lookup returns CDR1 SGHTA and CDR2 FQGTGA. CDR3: CASSFNGFPALPHNEQFF. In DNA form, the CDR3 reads TGTGCCAGCAGCTTTAACGGTTTTCCGGCATTGCCCCACAATGAGCAGTTCTTC. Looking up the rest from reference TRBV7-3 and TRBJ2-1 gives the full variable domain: GAGVSQTPSNKVTEKGKYVELRCDPISGHTALYWYRQSLGQGPEFLIYFQGTGAADDSGLPNDRFFAVRPEGSVSTLKIQRTERGDSAVYLCASSFNGFPALPHNEQFFGPGTRLTVL.

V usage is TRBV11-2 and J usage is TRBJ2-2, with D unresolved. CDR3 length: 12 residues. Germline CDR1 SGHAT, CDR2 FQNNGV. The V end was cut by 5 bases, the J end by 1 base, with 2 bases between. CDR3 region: CASSLNTGELFF. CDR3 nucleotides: TGTGCCAGCAGCCTGAACACCGGGGAGCTGTTTTTT.

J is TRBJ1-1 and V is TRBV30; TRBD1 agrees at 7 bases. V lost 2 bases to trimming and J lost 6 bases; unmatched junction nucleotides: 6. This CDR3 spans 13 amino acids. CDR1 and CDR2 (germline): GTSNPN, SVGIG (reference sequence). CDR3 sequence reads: CAWSSGGFAEAFF. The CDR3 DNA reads TGTGCCTGGAGTTCAGGGGGGTTCGCTGAAGCTTTCTTT.

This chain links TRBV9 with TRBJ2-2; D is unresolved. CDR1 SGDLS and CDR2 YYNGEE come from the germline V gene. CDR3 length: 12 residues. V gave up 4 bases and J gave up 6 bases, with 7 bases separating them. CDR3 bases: TGTGCCAGCAGCTTTAGCCCCGGGGAGCTGTTTTTT. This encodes CASSFSPGELFF.

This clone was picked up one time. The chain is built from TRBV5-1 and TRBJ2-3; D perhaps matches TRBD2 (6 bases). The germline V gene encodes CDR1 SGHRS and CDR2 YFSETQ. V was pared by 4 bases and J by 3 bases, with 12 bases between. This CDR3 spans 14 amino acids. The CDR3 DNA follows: TGCGCCAGCAGCCGACTAGTTAATACAGATACGCAGTATTTT. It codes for CASSRLVNTDTQYF.

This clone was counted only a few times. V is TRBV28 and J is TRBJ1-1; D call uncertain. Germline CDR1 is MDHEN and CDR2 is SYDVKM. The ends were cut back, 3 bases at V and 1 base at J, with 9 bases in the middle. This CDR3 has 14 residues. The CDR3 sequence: CASSLIQKNTEAFF. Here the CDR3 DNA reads TGTGCCAGCAGTTTGATACAGAAGAACACTGAAGCTTTCTTT. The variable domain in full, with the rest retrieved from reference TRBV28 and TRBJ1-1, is DVKVTQSSRYLVKRTGEKVFLECVQDMDHENMFWYRQDPGLGLRLIYFSYDVKMKEKGDIPEGYSVSREKKERFSLILESASTNQTSMYLCASSLIQKNTEAFFGQGTRLTVV.